What follows describes a single TCR beta chain. Its antigen is unknown. The data were produced by immunoSEQ multiplex PCR, yet TCRdb's version contains in-frame clones alone and is incomplete. This table has around 260,000 clones, about 92% appearing once. The data were taken from a study of T cell responses to AZD1222 COVID-19 vaccine. Notes on the study in general: Of spike-specific TCRs, nearly half reportedly target regions left unmutated in variants.

The sequence was obtained from an adult in good health. The source was peripheral blood, collected on day 0 of AZD1222 vaccination.

The CDR3 DNA reads TGTGCCAGCAGCTTGGTCGAGCAGTACTTC. It codes for CASSLVEQYF. J is TRBJ2-7 and V is TRBV5-8; D unclear. CDR1 is SGHTS and CDR2 is YDEGEE in the germline V gene. With 0 bases removed from V and 6 bases from J, the gap between germline ends came to 1 base. CDR3 length: 10 amino acids.